The source of this T cell receptor (beta chain) is a study of blood T cells in healthy people across ages. This clonotype was detected ten times or more. Its specificity is unknown. Study-wide points: Naive CD4+ cells and diversity were both higher in long-lived donors than in aged donors. TCR beta diversity per million T cells fell roughly linearly with age.

PCR was performed a second time for roughly 7 to 12 cycles using a sample-barcoded 5' primer and a J-beta primer mix. TCRdb used MiXCR to reprocess the 5' RACE reads, holding one entry per CDR3 protein. This repertoire shows some 1.5 million distinct CDR3 sequences, 28% found once; its top ten account for around 7.7%. The receptor's source is a woman aged 30 to 39 in good health. The sequenced sample was blood.

The CDR3 DNA is TGTGCCAGCAGTTTGCAGGGGGCGGGTTTCCTGACTTTC. Translating gives CASSLQGAGFLTF. This chain connects TRBV28 to TRBJ2-6; 8 positions match TRBD1. The germline V gene has CDR1 MDHEN and CDR2 SYDVKM. The trim removed 3 bases at V and 14 bases at J, leaving 6 bases unmatched. CDR3 length equals 13 residues.